Detailed here is one TCR beta chain. This record comes from a study of T cell changes during pregnancy in multiple sclerosis. Germline V gives CDR1 GTSNPN, CDR2 SVGIG (reference sequence). Trimming at V came to 0 bases and at J to 1 base, leaving 9 bases not matched to a gene. The CDR3 runs to 17 residues. Assay used: immunoSEQ multiplex PCR; TCRdb lists only in-frame clones, some missing. This sample has tens of thousands of clones, with 90% to 95% found just once. This chain joins TRBV30 and TRBJ2-1; 7 nucleotides agree with TRBD2. The sequence was collected from a female donor with multiple sclerosis, enrolled in a pregnancy study. Sequenced material: peripheral blood, taken in the second trimester of pregnancy. CDR3 sequence: CAWSVWEGLKSYNEQFF. The CDR3 nucleotides are TGTGCCTGGAGTGTGTGGGAGGGCCTCAAGTCCTACAATGAGCAGTTCTTC. The complete variable domain, with remaining parts taken from reference TRBV30 and TRBJ2-1, reads SQTIHQWPATLVQPVGSPLSLECTVEGTSNPNLYWYRQAAGRGLQLLFYSVGIGQISSEVPQNLSASRPQDRQFILSSKKLLLSDSGFYLCAWSVWEGLKSYNEQFFGPGTRLTVL.